This is a list of T cell receptor beta chains from one sample in a study of early T cells in non-severe SARS-CoV-2 infection. TCRdb reprocessed the 5' RACE reads with MiXCR, giving one entry per CDR3 protein. The repertoire holds just under 90,000 distinct CDR3 sequences, with approximately 15% as singletons. Sequences were obtained from whole blood. The receptors derive from an adult who was a healthcare worker with PCR-confirmed SARS-CoV-2 infection or an uninfected control (not recorded which). CDR3s include the opening cysteine and the closing phenylalanine or tryptophan. The order of the fields is V gene, J gene, CDR3 protein.

v_gene: TRBV12-3/TRBV12-4; j_gene: TRBJ2-2; CDR3aa: CASTLSGRYTGELFF
v_gene: TRBV28; j_gene: TRBJ2-5; CDR3aa: CGSSLSGPQETQYF
v_gene: TRBV7-6; j_gene: TRBJ2-3; CDR3aa: CASSLRGYGTSGTDTQYF
v_gene: TRBV3-1; j_gene: TRBJ2-7; CDR3aa: CASSRGASYEQYF
v_gene: TRBV28; j_gene: TRBJ1-5; CDR3aa: CASSLLEGGNSNQPQHF
v_gene: TRBV5-1; j_gene: TRBJ2-7; CDR3aa: CASSLSGVTGPSYEQYF
v_gene: TRBV25-1; j_gene: TRBJ2-7; CDR3aa: CASSYSYELYF
v_gene: TRBV5-8; j_gene: TRBJ2-7; CDR3aa: CASNAGSARYEQYF
v_gene: TRBV7-2; j_gene: TRBJ2-3; CDR3aa: CASTGPEEGTQYF
v_gene: TRBV12-3/TRBV12-4; j_gene: TRBJ2-3; CDR3aa: CASSPRPSQQQYF
v_gene: TRBV11-2; j_gene: TRBJ2-7; CDR3aa: CASSFGLVYEQYF
v_gene: TRBV6-6; j_gene: TRBJ2-5; CDR3aa: CASSPFPETQYF
v_gene: TRBV20-1; j_gene: TRBJ1-2; CDR3aa: CSARQTIRDRGQGYTF
v_gene: TRBV12-3/TRBV12-4; j_gene: TRBJ1-1; CDR3aa: CASSLEFLEAFF
v_gene: TRBV6-6; j_gene: TRBJ1-1; CDR3aa: CASSYPQGYTEAFF
v_gene: TRBV7-9; j_gene: TRBJ1-2; CDR3aa: CASSPPGQGTYGYTF
v_gene: TRBV18; j_gene: TRBJ2-7; CDR3aa: CASSPPRDNSYEQYF
v_gene: TRBV14; j_gene: TRBJ2-7; CDR3aa: CASSQDWTDYEQYF
v_gene: TRBV7-2; j_gene: TRBJ2-1; CDR3aa: CASSSQEPGQGAVEQFF
v_gene: TRBV19; j_gene: TRBJ1-3; CDR3aa: CASSISGRTENTIYF
v_gene: TRBV28; j_gene: TRBJ2-3; CDR3aa: CVSSLRTSHRTDTQYF
v_gene: TRBV12-3/TRBV12-4; j_gene: TRBJ2-7; CDR3aa: CASLGTGGYEQYF
v_gene: TRBV20-1; j_gene: TRBJ1-3; CDR3aa: CSADPGTYGNTIYF
v_gene: TRBV7-6; j_gene: TRBJ1-1; CDR3aa: CASSWDRDGAATEAFF
v_gene: TRBV5-1; j_gene: TRBJ2-3; CDR3aa: CASSLSGGSTDTQYF
v_gene: TRBV7-2; j_gene: TRBJ2-5; CDR3aa: CASSLVLAGPKETQYF
v_gene: TRBV15; j_gene: TRBJ2-1; CDR3aa: CATSPSASVNSPGTYNEQFF
v_gene: TRBV20-1; j_gene: TRBJ1-2; CDR3aa: CSARSRTVGYGYTF
v_gene: TRBV9; j_gene: TRBJ2-3; CDR3aa: CASSTRTSGSQSSTQYF
v_gene: TRBV5-1; j_gene: TRBJ1-4; CDR3aa: CATSQGQTNEKLFF
v_gene: TRBV29-1; j_gene: TRBJ2-2; CDR3aa: CSVAGQGNTGELFF
v_gene: TRBV16; j_gene: TRBJ1-1; CDR3aa: CASSPARQGEAFF
v_gene: TRBV4-2; j_gene: TRBJ2-1; CDR3aa: CASSLFPSGPVAYNEQFF
v_gene: TRBV24-1; j_gene: TRBJ2-1; CDR3aa: CATGDGPYNEQFF
v_gene: TRBV9; j_gene: TRBJ2-5; CDR3aa: CASSVSAATGQETQYF
v_gene: TRBV5-1; j_gene: TRBJ2-7; CDR3aa: CASSLSAGDRASYEQYF
v_gene: TRBV5-1; j_gene: TRBJ2-2; CDR3aa: CASSSGSRATTGELFF
v_gene: TRBV12-3/TRBV12-4; j_gene: TRBJ2-4; CDR3aa: CASSLGTGQEGKNIQYF
v_gene: TRBV20-1; j_gene: TRBJ1-6; CDR3aa: CSASRQGSSPLHF
v_gene: TRBV6-1; j_gene: TRBJ2-1; CDR3aa: CASSEGLAGSNEQFF
v_gene: TRBV7-9; j_gene: TRBJ2-1; CDR3aa: CASSFLLREDEQFF
v_gene: TRBV15; j_gene: TRBJ2-2; CDR3aa: CATSSLAGSHTGELFF
v_gene: TRBV7-9; j_gene: TRBJ2-7; CDR3aa: CASSLAAAEQYF
v_gene: TRBV18; j_gene: TRBJ2-6; CDR3aa: CASSLLGADGANVLTF
v_gene: TRBV2; j_gene: TRBJ2-7; CDR3aa: CASSSGLAGVQEQYF